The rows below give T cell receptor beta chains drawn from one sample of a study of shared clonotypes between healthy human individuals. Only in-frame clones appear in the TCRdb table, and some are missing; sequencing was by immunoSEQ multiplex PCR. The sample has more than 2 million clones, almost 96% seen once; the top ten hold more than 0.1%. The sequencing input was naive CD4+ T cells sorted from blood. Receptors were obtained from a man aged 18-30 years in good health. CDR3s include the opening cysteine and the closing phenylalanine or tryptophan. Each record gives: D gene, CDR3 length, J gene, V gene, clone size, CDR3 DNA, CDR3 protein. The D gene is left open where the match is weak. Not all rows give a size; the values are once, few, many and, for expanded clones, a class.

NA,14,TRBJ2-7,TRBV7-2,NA,TGTGCCAGCAGCTCCCCTGGGCAGGGGTACGAGCAGTACTTC,CASSSPGQGYEQYF
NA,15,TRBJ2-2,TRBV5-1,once,TGCGCCAGCAGCTTGGGCAGGGTGAACACCGGGGAGCTGTTTTTT,CASSLGRVNTGELFF
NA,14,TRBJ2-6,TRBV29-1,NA,TGCAGCGTTGGTTCCGGAACTGGGGCCAACGTCCTGACTTTC,CSVGSGTGANVLTF
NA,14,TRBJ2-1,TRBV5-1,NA,TGCGCCAGCAGCTTAGGTCTTTCGGCAGATGAGCAGTTCTTC,CASSLGLSADEQFF
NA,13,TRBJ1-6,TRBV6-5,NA,TGTGCCAGTAAAGGCAGGACCGATTCACCCCTCCACTTT,CASKGRTDSPLHF
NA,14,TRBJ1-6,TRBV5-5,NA,TGTGCCAGCAGCTTGGCAGGGGATAATTCACCCCTCCACTTT,CASSLAGDNSPLHF
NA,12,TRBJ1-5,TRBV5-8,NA,TGTGCCAGCAGCTCGAGAAATCAGCCCCAGCATTTT,CASSSRNQPQHF
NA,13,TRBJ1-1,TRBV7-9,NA,TGTGCCAGCAGCTCTTTGACACACACTGAAGCTTTCTTT,CASSSLTHTEAFF
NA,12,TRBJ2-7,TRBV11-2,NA,TGTGCCAGCAGCTTAAGAACCTACGAGCAGTACTTC,CASSLRTYEQYF
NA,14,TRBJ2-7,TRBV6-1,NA,TGTGCCAGCAGTGAAGCGCGGGAAGGGGCCGAGCAGTACTTC,CASSEAREGAEQYF
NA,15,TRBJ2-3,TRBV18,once,TGTGCCAGCTCCCCCGCGTCCCAGGGAACAGATACGCAGTATTTT,CASSPASQGTDTQYF
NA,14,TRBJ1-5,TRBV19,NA,TGTGCCAGTAGTATCGTTCACCAAGATCAGCCCCAGCATTTT,CASSIVHQDQPQHF
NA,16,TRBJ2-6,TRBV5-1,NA,TGCGCCAGCACCATCTCGGGGGGCGCTGGGGCCAACGTCCTGACTTTC,CASTISGGAGANVLTF
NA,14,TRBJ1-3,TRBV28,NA,TGTGCCAGCAGTTTGGACCACTCTGGAAACACCATATATTTT,CASSLDHSGNTIYF
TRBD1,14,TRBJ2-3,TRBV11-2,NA,TGTGCCAGCAGCTTAACAGGGGGCACAGATACGCAGTATTTT,CASSLTGGTDTQYF
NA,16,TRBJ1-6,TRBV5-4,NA,TGTGCCAGCAGCCAAAAAGGGCACTCCTATAATTCACCCCTCCACTTT,CASSQKGHSYNSPLHF
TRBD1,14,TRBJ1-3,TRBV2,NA,TGTGCCAGCAGCAGGGACAGGGCGGGGAACACCATATATTTT,CASSRDRAGNTIYF